These 23 T cell receptor beta chains were all obtained from the same sample, sequenced in a study of blood T cell repertoires in COVID-19. Produced via immunoSEQ multiplex PCR; TCRdb's table is partial and in-frame only. The data contain around 64,000 clones, 91% of them singletons. Sequencing was done on a sample of peripheral blood. These receptors all come from a human donor in a cohort sampled during active COVID-19.

The rearrangement uses TRBV9 and TRBJ2-1; 9 nucleotides match TRBD2. The CDR3 is made up of 17 amino acids. V shed 0 bases, J shed 5 bases, and the junction held 9 bases outside the gene matches. CDR1 and CDR2 from the germline V gene are SGDLS and YYNGEE. The CDR3 nucleotides are TGTGCCAGCAGCGTAGAGGCGGTGCTAGCGGGGAACAATGAGCAGTTCTTC. Translation: CASSVEAVLAGNNEQFF.

V gene TRBV5-1 combines with J gene TRBJ2-5, with 8 bases lining up with TRBD2. Germline-derived CDR1 and CDR2 are SGHRS and YFSETQ. The junction had 7 bases not matched to a gene; V was cut back by 4 bases and J by 2 bases. The CDR3 length is 15 residues. The CDR3 loop reads CASSPVAGGQETQYF. The DNA of the CDR3 is TGCGCCAGCAGCCCAGTGGCGGGGGGTCAAGAGACCCAGTACTTC.

The rearrangement uses TRBV30 and TRBJ2-7; 7 bases are a match to TRBD2. Losses at the gene ends were 2 bases for V and 2 bases for J; bases not matched to a gene: 3. Per germline, CDR1 GTSNPN and CDR2 SVGIG (reference sequence). The CDR3 has 13 amino acids. The CDR3 protein is CAWSRDYPYEQYF. CDR3 DNA sequence: TGTGCCTGGAGTCGGGACTACCCCTACGAGCAGTACTTC.

In its sample, this clone was seen once. The J gene is TRBJ2-3, the V gene TRBV19; the D gene is possibly TRBD2 (5 bases). Germline CDR1 and CDR2: LNHDA and SQIVND (reference sequence). The CDR3 is 13 amino acids. V gave up 6 bases and J gave up 0 bases, with 7 bases separating them. For the CDR3, the DNA is TGTGCCAGTAGGAGCGGTAGCACAGATACGCAGTATTTT. This gives the protein CASRSGSTDTQYF.

The chain links TRBV28 to TRBJ2-3, with unresolved D. The CDR3 sequence is 12 residues long. V dropped 1 base and J dropped 5 bases, with 4 bases sitting between them. Germline CDR1 is MDHEN and CDR2 is SYDVKM. The CDR3 loop is CASSLLEDTQYF. The CDR3 nucleotides read TGTGCCAGCAGTTTATTAGAAGATACGCAGTATTTT.

V usage is TRBV5-1 and J usage is TRBJ2-5, with unresolved D. V gave up 0 bases and J gave up 1 base, with 7 bases separating them. CDR1 is SGHRS and CDR2 is YFSETQ in the germline V gene. The CDR3 is 14 amino acids. DNA for the CDR3: TGCGCCAGCAGCTTGGTTGGCGGCCAAGAGACCCAGTACTTC. Its protein product is CASSLVGGQETQYF.

This clone occurred once. The rearrangement joins TRBV23-1 to TRBJ2-7; D not certain. TRBV23-1 is an ORF for which the function is uncertain. V lost 0 bases and J 6 bases, leaving 15 bases between the germline ends. The CDR3 is 15 residues long. The CDR3 reads CASSQSFSRPPEQYF. CDR3 nucleotide sequence: TGCGCCAGCAGTCAATCGTTTTCCAGGCCGCCCGAGCAGTACTTC.

The chain employs TRBV18 and TRBJ2-3; D possibly corresponds to TRBD1 (5 bases). Trimming stripped 3 bases from V and 4 bases from J, with 11 bases between. This CDR3 is built from 14 residues. Germline V CDR1 and CDR2: KGHSH, LQKENI. The CDR3, as DNA: TGTGCCAGCTCACCCAGACAGTATTCAGATACGCAGTATTTT. Translated, it gives CASSPRQYSDTQYF.

The chain has TRBV5-1 and TRBJ2-5; D perhaps matches TRBD1 (5 bases). V was shortened by 0 bases and J by 2 bases, with 8 bases between the two germline ends. Germline V gene lookup returns CDR1 SGHRS and CDR2 YFSETQ. This CDR3 is built from 14 residues. For the CDR3, the DNA is TGCGCCAGCAGCTTGGGGACACATCAAGAGACCCAGTACTTC. Encoded protein: CASSLGTHQETQYF. The full variable domain, rest sourced from reference TRBV5-1 and TRBJ2-5, is KAGVTQTPRYLIKTRGQQVTLSCSPISGHRSVSWYQQTPGQGLQFLFEYFSETQRNKGNFPGRFSGRQFSNSRSEMNVSTLELGDSALYLCASSLGTHQETQYFGPGTRLLVL.

This clone appeared a single time. The rearrangement links TRBV28 to TRBJ2-5; D is perhaps TRBD2 (7 bases). CDR1 and CDR2 from the germline V gene are MDHEN and SYDVKM. The CDR3 extends over 14 amino acids. Trimming removed 6 bases from V and 5 bases from J, with 16 bases in between. Written as DNA, the CDR3 is TGTGCCAGCAGGAGTTATAGGGGGGGGGAGACCCAGTACTTC. It codes for CASRSYRGGETQYF.

CDR3 sequence: CASSFSGAITDTQYF. The CDR3, as DNA: TGTGCCAGCAGCTTTTCAGGGGCGATCACAGATACGCAGTATTTT. The V call is TRBV11-2, the J call TRBJ2-3, with D possibly being TRBD1 (6 bases). There are 15 residues in the CDR3. V lost 3 bases and J 2 bases, leaving 12 bases between the germline ends. Looked up from germline, CDR1 is SGHAT and CDR2 is FQNNGV.

The chain carries TRBV24-1 and TRBJ2-5, with 7 bases matching TRBD1. This CDR3 has 12 residues. Trimming cost V 9 bases and J 0 bases; bases outside gene matches: 0. Germline V gene data show CDR1 as KGHDR and CDR2 as SFDVKD. Here the CDR3 DNA reads TGTGCCACCGGGACAGACCAAGAGACCCAGTACTTC. This codes for CATGTDQETQYF.

This clone was counted a single time. The sample has other DNA sequences that encode this CDR3 too. The chain combines TRBV3-1 (or the pseudogene TRBV3-2) with TRBJ1-1; D might be TRBD1 (6 bases). The V gene's germline CDR1 is LGHDT and CDR2 YNNKEL (reference sequence). CDR3 length: 11 amino acids. V dropped 6 bases and J dropped 5 bases, with 7 bases sitting between them. Here the CDR3 reads CASRGGTEAFF. CDR3 in DNA: TGTGCCAGCAGAGGGGGAACTGAAGCTTTCTTT.

The genes are TRBV28 and TRBJ1-2, with 8 bases matching TRBD1. The germline V gene encodes CDR1 MDHEN and CDR2 SYDVKM. V was pared by 5 bases and J by 7 bases, with 6 bases of the junction left unmatched. The length of the CDR3 is 13 residues. The CDR3 loop reads CASSVTGAGGYTF. CDR3 DNA: TGTGCCAGCAGTGTGACAGGGGCGGGTGGCTACACCTTC.

The rearrangement uses TRBV2 and TRBJ2-7, with D tentatively TRBD1 (6 bases). With 7 bases removed from V and 4 bases from J, the gap between germline ends came to 17 bases. Germline V lookup: CDR1 SNHLY, CDR2 FYNNEI. The CDR3 has 14 residues. This CDR3 is CASKDGGAFYEQYF. For the CDR3, the DNA is TGTGCCAGCAAGGATGGGGGCGCGTTTTACGAGCAGTACTTC.

This CDR3 is CASIPGLAGGPYTEAFF. The CDR3 bases are TGTGCCAGTATACCAGGGCTGGCCGGAGGGCCATACACTGAAGCTTTCTTT. The chain is built from TRBV19 and TRBJ1-1; D is possibly TRBD1 (5 bases). Per germline, CDR1 LNHDA and CDR2 SQIVND (reference sequence). There are 17 residues in the CDR3. Trimming took off 7 bases at V and 3 bases at J, with 24 bases between the two ends.

The V and J genes are TRBV4-1 and TRBJ2-7; TRBD2 matches at 11 bases. Per germline, CDR1 MGHRA and CDR2 YSYEKL. J was trimmed by 2 bases and V by 3 bases; bases with no gene match: 9. This CDR3 has 17 amino acids. CDR3 in amino acids: CASSHQPGTSGPYEQYF. The CDR3 bases are TGCGCCAGCAGCCATCAACCCGGGACTAGCGGCCCCTACGAGCAGTACTTC.

V gene TRBV4-1 combines with J gene TRBJ1-4, with 8 positions matching TRBD1. The CDR3 runs 15 residues. Trimming cost V 3 bases and J 7 bases; bases outside gene matches: 7. Per the germline V gene, CDR1 is MGHRA and CDR2 is YSYEKL. The CDR3 loop is CASSHPDRASEKLFF. The CDR3 nucleotides read TGCGCCAGCAGCCATCCGGACAGGGCGAGTGAAAAACTGTTTTTT.

V and J are TRBV11-2 and TRBJ2-5, with D unclear. Germline V gene sequence: CDR1 SGHAT, CDR2 FQNNGV. V was cut by 0 bases and J by 5 bases, with 4 bases left in between. The CDR3 totals 12 residues. This CDR3 reads CASSLDQETQYF. The CDR3 nucleotides read TGTGCCAGCAGCTTAGATCAGGAGACCCAGTACTTC.

The chain joins TRBV4-1 to TRBJ1-4; perhaps TRBD1 as D (6 bases). Germline CDR1 MGHRA, CDR2 YSYEKL. This CDR3 comprises 18 residues. V was clipped by 5 bases and J by 0 bases, with 19 bases between them. CDR3 protein: CASSTRDKGPATNEKLFF. CDR3 in DNA: TGCGCCAGCAGCACCCGGGACAAGGGGCCTGCAACTAATGAAAAACTGTTTTTT.

This chain joins TRBV5-8 and TRBJ1-6, with TRBD1 matching 8 bases. The CDR3 extends over 15 amino acids. Unmatched junction bases numbered 7, after V lost 2 bases and J lost 9 bases. Germline CDR1 and CDR2: SGHTS and YDEGEE. CDR3 nucleotide sequence: TGTGCCAGCAGCTTCTGGACAGGGTCTCCTTCACCCCTCCACTTT. Its translation: CASSFWTGSPSPLHF.

The chain recombines TRBV6-1 with TRBJ1-2, with a weak D call TRBD1 (5 bases). Per germline, CDR1 MNHNS and CDR2 SASEGT. This CDR3 has 13 residues. Between the trimmed V and J ends, which lost 2 bases and 3 bases, there was a span of 7 bases. The CDR3, as DNA: TGTGCCAGCAGTGAATGGGGGGACTATGGCTACACCTTC. Its protein is CASSEWGDYGYTF.

This chain joins TRBV11-2 and TRBJ2-5, with 15 bases identical to TRBD2. The CDR3 extends over 18 amino acids. V trimming: 4 bases; J trimming: 5 bases; junction bases outside the gene matches: 11. Germline-derived CDR1 and CDR2 are SGHAT and FQNNGV. In DNA, the CDR3 is TGTGCCAGCAGCTCCCCGGGACTAGCGGGAGGAAGAAGGGAGACCCAGTACTTC. Encoded protein: CASSSPGLAGGRRETQYF. Supplemented by reference TRBV11-2 and TRBJ2-5, the full variable domain reads EAGVAQSPRYKIIEKRQSVAFWCNPISGHATLYWYQQILGQGPKLLIQFQNNGVVDDSQLPKDRFSAERLKGVDSTLKIQPAKLEDSAVYLCASSSPGLAGGRRETQYFGPGTRLLVL.